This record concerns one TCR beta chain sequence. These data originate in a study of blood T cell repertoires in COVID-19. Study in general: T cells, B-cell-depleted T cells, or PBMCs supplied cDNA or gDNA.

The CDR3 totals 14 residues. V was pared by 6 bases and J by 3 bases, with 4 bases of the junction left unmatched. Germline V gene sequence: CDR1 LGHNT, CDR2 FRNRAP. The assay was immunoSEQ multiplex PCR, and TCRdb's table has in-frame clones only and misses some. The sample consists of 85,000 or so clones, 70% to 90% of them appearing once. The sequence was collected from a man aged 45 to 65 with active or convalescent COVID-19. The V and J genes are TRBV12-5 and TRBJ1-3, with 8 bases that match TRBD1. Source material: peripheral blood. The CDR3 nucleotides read TGTGCTAGTGGCCCTACAGGGGGTGGAAACACCATATATTTT. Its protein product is CASGPTGGGNTIYF.